This is a list of T cell receptor beta chains from one sample in a study of cytomegalovirus exposure and HLA in healthy donors. The table came from immunoSEQ multiplex PCR; TCRdb's copy has only in-frame clones and leaves some out. Of 90,000 to 100,000 clones listed, under 80% are singletons. The sequenced sample was PBMCs. The receptor source for this set is a man aged 35 to 55 in good health and CMV-seropositive. Both conserved end residues are part of each CDR3.

J gene	V gene	CDR3 protein
TRBJ2-1	TRBV11-2	CASRRVGTSGTNEQFF
TRBJ2-1	TRBV5-4	CASSLAVNEQFF
TRBJ1-2	TRBV5-1	CASSPWQGACGYTF
TRBJ2-5	TRBV11-3	CASSLLGGETQYF
TRBJ2-7	TRBV2	CASTNLPGGGVEEQYF
TRBJ2-2	TRBV12-5	CASGRNTPGQGTNTGELFF
TRBJ2-7	TRBV2	CASRPGQGSGVFYEQYF
TRBJ1-1	TRBV27	CASNRQGPNTEAFF
TRBJ2-1	TRBV6-5	CASSYGTQANEQFF
TRBJ1-4	TRBV19	CASGPVQGAATNEKLFF
TRBJ1-1	TRBV18	CASSTAGGYSTEAFF